The source of this TCR beta chain is a study of neurological immune-mediated disorders (dated by TCRdb to between 2019 and 2020). Background for the entire study: The study compared peripheral blood TCR-beta repertoires of HTLV-I-associated myelopathy (HAM/TSP) patients, multiple sclerosis patients and healthy controls using UMI-based sequencing. The cohort comprised 65 to 75 subjects: 14 HAM/TSP patients, 35 or so multiple sclerosis patients and some 20 healthy controls. The 90 to 110 TCR-beta libraries covered PBMC samples along with longitudinal samples, technical triplicates, and paired sorted CD4+ and CD8+ T-cell subsets. Technical triplicate libraries were sequenced to precisely calculate the variability in frequency of each individual clone.

From the cysteine through the phenylalanine, the CDR3 covers 16 amino acids. The read is trimmed to its CDR3 DNA, 48 bases read in frame from base 1. CDR1 MDHEN and CDR2 SYDVKM were looked up in the germline V gene. V is pruned by 4 bases and J by 5 bases, leaving 11 bases of the junction without a gene match. cDNA was synthesized by template-switch 5'RACE using a primer carrying a 10-nucleotide random unique molecular identifier by which each TCR transcript was tagged. Every sequencing run yielded over 190 million TCR-beta sequences covering 15-18 subjects. The RNeasy kit was used to extract total RNA. The KAPA Real-time Library Amplification kit was used to amplify TCR-beta VDJ regions with primers for the TCR constant region and the 5'RACE anchor. Sample indexes and Illumina adaptors were added in a first PCR, and a second PCR then increased library yield. After Ampure bead purification, the roughly 650 bp TCR product was size-selected on a 2% E-gel SizeSelection system. Before pooling, libraries had their quality checked on a Bioanalyzer, their concentration measured with Qubit, and their quantity determined with the Kapa Library Quantification kit. An Illumina HiSeq 2500 was used to sequence the libraries paired-end at 2 x 150 bp. To increase sequence diversity, about 25-31% phiX was spiked into each library pool. In the paper's pipeline: Quality-filtered reads were processed with the UMI-based MiGEC pipeline, and over 75% of raw TCR sequences were removed by the MiGEC pipeline during error correction. VDJ genes were aligned to IMGT germline references, and clonotypes were defined by unique CDR3 amino acid sequence plus V-J genes. VDJtools evaluated clonal expansion, Shannon diversity and CDR3 relatedness (CalcPairwiseDistances, ClusterSamples); CLCbio workbench built phylogenetic trees. A clone was classed as expanded if it had 8 or more unique UMIs, a cutoff based on coefficient-of-variation modelling across technical triplicates. The public sequencing data were trimmed at Q25 with fastp and processed into clonotypes with MiXCR by TCRdb, which kept only in-frame beta chains. One record per CDR3 amino acid sequence lists the most common genes and DNA. TCRdb's processing, not the study's, gives the V and J calls here. This sample is represented by about 59,000 distinct CDR3 sequences; more than 20% of them were singletons. The ten largest clones represent over 4.5% of the sample.

What the authors observed across the whole study: Expanded clones from different subjects shared no identical CDR3 amino acid sequences, which suggests that TCR-beta repertoires were private in all groups. TCR clonal expansion was greatest in HAM/TSP patients and smallest in MS patients, who ranked below even healthy controls.

The table lists this clonotype with many counts. The target of this receptor is not known. Nothing much larger sits one base from this clone, and base qualities are not available. The time point label corresponds to: technical triplicate 2. For the unsorted PBMC libraries, 2 million PBMCs were stored in RNAlater at -80 degrees C until RNA extraction and were used to generate the libraries. Peripheral blood was subjected to Ficoll-Hypaque density gradient centrifugation to isolate PBMCs, which were then cryopreserved in liquid nitrogen. The clonotype comes from a man aged 60 to 69 with HTLV-1-associated myelopathy (HAM/TSP). The rearranged chain carries TRBV28 and TRBJ2-7, and 10 junctional nucleotides match TRBD2. The material sequenced was PBMCs. The CDR3 protein sequence reads: CASSSIAGGLRNEQYF. DNA sequence: TGTGCCAGCAGTTCCATAGCGGGAGGTCTTCGGAACGAGCAGTACTTC.